Following are 8 T cell receptor beta chains from one sample sequenced in a study of blood T cell repertoires in COVID-19. The method was immunoSEQ multiplex PCR; TCRdb's version includes in-frame clones alone and lacks a portion of them. This table holds about 140,000 clones, 75% to 80% found once. The sample was PBMCs or T cells enriched from blood (not recorded which). The receptors derive from a woman aged 50 to 60 who had recovered from COVID-19.

The J gene is TRBJ1-6, the V gene TRBV3-1 (or the pseudogene TRBV3-2); 10 nucleotides align to TRBD1. V dropped 6 bases and J dropped 9; count of bases not matched to a gene: 5. The CDR3 runs 14 residues. CDR1 is LGHDT, CDR2 YNNKEL, per germline (reference sequence). This CDR3 is CASSPGTGASPLHF. In DNA form, the CDR3 reads TGTGCCAGCAGTCCCGGGACAGGGGCTTCACCCCTCCACTTT.

This rearrangement joins TRBV7-9 to TRBJ2-5; possible D gene TRBD2, 7 bases. V dropped 6 bases and J dropped 1 base, with 12 bases sitting between them. CDR3 length equals 14 residues. Germline CDR1 is SEHNR and CDR2 is FQNEAQ (reference sequence). The CDR3 DNA reads TGTGCCAGCAGGCCGGGGGGCGGCCAAGAGACCCAGTACTTC. It yields the protein CASRPGGGQETQYF.

The rearrangement joins TRBV6-5 to TRBJ2-7; D is possibly TRBD2 (5 bases). Germline CDR1 MNHEY, CDR2 SVGAGI. V was clipped by 6 bases and J by 9 bases, with 15 bases between them. The CDR3 consists of 12 residues. Here the CDR3 DNA reads TGTGCCAGCAGCGTAGCGTCGCGAGGGCAGTACTTC. It translates to CASSVASRGQYF.

This clone was seen just once. The chain joins TRBV10-3 to TRBJ2-1; the D is unclear. The CDR3 consists of 11 residues. Trimming took off 2 bases at V and 8 bases at J, with 4 bases between the two ends. The germline V gene has CDR1 ENHRY and CDR2 SYGVKD. The CDR3 bases are TGTGCCATCAGTGAGGTCGATGAGCAGTTCTTC. It yields the protein CAISEVDEQFF.

This rearrangement joins TRBV6-5 to TRBJ2-7; 9 bases line up with TRBD1. J was trimmed by 7 bases and V by 6 bases; bases with no gene match: 13. The CDR3 runs 15 residues. In germline, CDR1 is MNHEY, CDR2 SVGAGI. The CDR3 here is CASRPPGQGKREQYF. The CDR3, as DNA: TGTGCCAGCAGGCCTCCGGGACAGGGAAAGAGGGAGCAGTACTTC.

As for this clone: The junction differs from germline at one of its ends, possibly a read error. The V gene is TRBV2, the J gene TRBJ1-2, with TRBD1 as a possible D gene (6 bases). CDR3 length: 13 amino acids. The germline CDR1 and CDR2 sequences are SNHLY and FYNNEI. CDR3: CASSVAGATGCTF. CDR3 DNA: TGTGCCAGCAGTGTAGCAGGGGCGACGGGCTGCACCTTC.

This clone was seen repeatedly, ten times or more. The chain links TRBV30 to TRBJ2-2; TRBD2 matches at 7 bases. After removal of 0 bases from V and 1 base from J, the junction contained 8 bases not matched to a gene. The CDR3 covers 17 residues. Per germline, CDR1 GTSNPN and CDR2 SVGIG (reference sequence). CDR3 sequence reads: CAWSVLAVLGNTGELFF. Here the CDR3 DNA reads TGTGCCTGGAGTGTTCTAGCGGTGTTGGGGAACACCGGGGAGCTGTTTTTT.

With regard to this clone: Other DNA sequences from this sample encode an identical CDR3 as well. The chain uses TRBV6-1 and TRBJ1-6, with TRBD1 identical over 7 bases. V shed 2 bases and J 6 bases; nucleotides not matched to a gene: 1. Germline CDR1 reads MNHNS; CDR2 reads SASEGT. The CDR3 sequence is 14 residues long. CDR3 sequence reads: CASSETGANSPLHF. CDR3 sequence (DNA): TGTGCCAGCAGTGAAACAGGGGCTAATTCACCCCTCCACTTT.